This T cell receptor beta chain was observed in a study of blood T cell repertoires in COVID-19. Study-wide background: From the United States, Italy and Spain came samples of acute and convalescent COVID-19. T cells, B-cell-depleted T cells, or PBMCs supplied cDNA or gDNA.

Original methodology: For nucleated cells, counts were estimated from reference gene primer amplification. Only in-frame clones appear in the TCRdb table, and some are missing; sequencing was by immunoSEQ multiplex PCR. For V, J and clone size, that table is used; D and trimming come from the DNA. The sample has some 120,000 clones; approximately 89% are singletons. The V end lost 0 bases, the J end lost 1 base, and 15 bases lay between the germline ends. The CDR3 contains 16 residues. Germline loops: CDR1 GTSNPN, CDR2 SVGIG (reference sequence). V and J are TRBV30 and TRBJ1-1; D remains unclear. Material for sequencing was peripheral blood. This clonotype was obtained from a man in his forties with acute or convalescent COVID-19. CDR3 bases: TGTGCCTGGAGTGTAGGCCAGGTGGGCTGGAACACTGAAGCTTTCTTT. This encodes CAWSVGQVGWNTEAFF.